This paragraph covers one T cell receptor beta chain sequence. The data belong to a study of T cells in Graves' hyperthyroidism and ophthalmopathy. The CDR3 regions of TCR beta were amplified from RNA transcripts. The TCR CDR3 first-round RT-PCR relied on the HTBI primer set. TCRdb passed the multiplex PCR reads through MiXCR, listing each CDR3 protein once. The sample consists of about 640,000 distinct CDR3 sequences, around 20% of them appearing once. Germline V gene sequence: CDR1 DFQATT, CDR2 SNEGSKA (reference sequence). The CDR3 is 14 residues long. V gave up 6 bases and J gave up 1 base, with 14 bases separating them. Clinical Activity Scores of at least 3, NOSPECS grades of at least 4 and durations under 3 months characterized ophthalmopathy patients.

This chain connects TRBV20-1 to TRBJ2-3; D not resolved. The receptor comes from a man aged 25 to 40 with Graves' ophthalmopathy. Sample: blood. CDR3 in amino acids: CSASPGRGTDTQYF. The CDR3, as DNA: TGCAGTGCAAGTCCTGGACGCGGCACAGATACGCAGTATTTT.